A selection of T cell receptor beta chains follows, all from one sample in a study of molecular identifiers for immune sequencing clone quantification. TCRdb ran MiXCR on the PCR reads and lists one entry per CDR3 protein. This table holds some 89,000 distinct CDR3 sequences, less than 25% found once. Sample: naive CD8+ T cells from blood, with Jurkat cell RNA spiked in. The receptors stem from a human donor in good health. Some libraries in this study had Jurkat cell RNA spiked in. CDR3s include the opening cysteine and the closing phenylalanine or tryptophan. The D gene is left open where the match is weak. The size of a clone is reported for some rows only, either as once, few or many, or as a class for expanded clones.

TRBJ2-7	.	TRBV7-9	.	TGTGCCAGCAGCTCCTGGGCGGAAACCTACGAGCAGTACTTC	CASSSWAETYEQYF
TRBJ2-1	.	TRBV6-6	.	TGTGCCAGCAGTTACTCGGTGGCTAGCGCTGAGAGGGAGCAGTTCTTC	CASSYSVASAEREQFF
TRBJ2-7	TRBD1	TRBV5-4	many	TGTGCCAGCGGCGCCGGGACAGATGATCGACAGTACTTC	CASGAGTDDRQYF
TRBJ2-6	.	TRBV7-9	many	TGTGCCAGCAGCCCTCCGGTGGGGCCTGGGGCCAACGTCCTGACTTTC	CASSPPVGPGANVLTF
TRBJ2-7	TRBD1	TRBV30	many	TGTGCCTGGAGGGACAGGGGACCCGAGCAGTACTTC	CAWRDRGPEQYF
TRBJ2-5	TRBD1	TRBV29-1	many	TGCAGCGTTGAAGTGCGCGTGGGACAGGGGGTGCAGACCCAGTACTTC	CSVEVRVGQGVQTQYF
TRBJ2-7	.	TRBV6-5	.	TGTGCCAGCAGTTACAACTTCGGCTACGAGCAGTACTTC	CASSYNFGYEQYF
TRBJ2-2	TRBD1	TRBV16	.	TGTGCCAGCAGCCGACAGGGCAACACCGGGGAGCTGTTTTTT	CASSRQGNTGELFF
TRBJ2-5	.	TRBV7-6	many	TGTGCCAGCAGCTTAAGTACCAGGGGCCAAGAGACCCAGTACTTC	CASSLSTRGQETQYF
TRBJ2-7	TRBD1	TRBV6-5	many	TGTGCCAGCACCCCAGGGGGCACCTACGAGCAGTACTTC	CASTPGGTYEQYF
TRBJ2-2	.	TRBV21-1	.	TGTGCCAGCAGCAAAGAAGGACCCCTAATTAACACCGGGGAGCTGTTTTTT	CASSKEGPLINTGELFF
TRBJ2-7	.	TRBV19	few	TGTGCCAGTAGTATTTGGGTTGGAGAGGGGAACGAGCAGTACTTC	CASSIWVGEGNEQYF
TRBJ1-5	TRBD1	TRBV12-3/TRBV12-4	.	TGTGCCAGCACCAGGGGGTCGATAGCTCAGCCCCAGCATTTT	CASTRGSIAQPQHF
TRBJ1-5	.	TRBV27	.	TGTGCCAGCAGTTTATCGAACGCAGGGGAGGCCAATCAGCCCCAGCATTTT	CASSLSNAGEANQPQHF
TRBJ2-7	.	TRBV27	many	TGTGCCCATAGTCCCTTCTCCTACGAGCAGTACTTC	CAHSPFSYEQYF
TRBJ1-5	.	TRBV6-1	many	TGTGCCAGCAGTGAAGCTTCGACCTCCTACAATCAGCCCCAGCATTTT	CASSEASTSYNQPQHF
TRBJ1-5	.	TRBV6-2/TRBV6-3	many	TGTGCCAGCAGTTACCTCAGGGCGGATCAGCCCCAGCATTTT	CASSYLRADQPQHF
TRBJ2-2	TRBD1	TRBV2	few	TGTGCCAGCAGTCCGGGACAGGGGTCCGGGGAGCTGTTTTTT	CASSPGQGSGELFF
TRBJ1-3	.	TRBV3-1	many	TGTGCCAGCAGCCAAGATCACCCAGCCAGCTCTGGAAACACCATATATTTT	CASSQDHPASSGNTIYF
TRBJ1-2	.	TRBV6-2/TRBV6-3	many	TGTGCCAGCAGTTATTCACTTCAGGACACCTATGGCTACACCTTC	CASSYSLQDTYGYTF
TRBJ1-4	.	TRBV7-8	many	TGTGCCAGCAGCCCCTGGATGCTACCCCACGAGGGTAATGAAAAACTGTTTTTT	CASSPWMLPHEGNEKLFF
TRBJ2-5	.	TRBV6-5	many	TGTGCCAGCAGTACCCGTTGGAAGTCCGAAGGAGAGACCCAGTACTTC	CASSTRWKSEGETQYF
TRBJ1-2	TRBD1	TRBV7-9	few	TGTGCCAGCACCAACACAGGGGGTAATGGCTACACCTTC	CASTNTGGNGYTF
TRBJ2-5	.	TRBV2	many	TGTGCCATCCTTGTCACCCCCGGAGAGACCCAGTACTTC	CAILVTPGETQYF
TRBJ1-1	TRBD1	TRBV6-2/TRBV6-3	once	TGTGCCAGCAGTTGCAAGGACAGGGGGTACACTGAAGCTTTCTTT	CASSCKDRGYTEAFF
TRBJ2-1	.	TRBV19	.	TGTGCCAGTAGTATACAGGGGTATTACAATGAGCAGTTCTTC	CASSIQGYYNEQFF
TRBJ2-3	.	TRBV7-6	many	TGTGCCAGCAGCACGGACACAAGCACAGATACGCAGTATTTT	CASSTDTSTDTQYF
TRBJ2-5	.	TRBV9	.	TGTGCCAGCAGCGATCGGACGGACCCTCTCGAGACCCAGTACTTC	CASSDRTDPLETQYF